A single sample is the source of the 19 T cell receptor beta chains below, sequenced in a study of regulatory T cells in long-lasting Graves disease. In building TCR beta libraries, iRepertoire HTBI primers were used together with Arm-PCR of CDR3 regions. TCRdb ran MiXCR on the multiplex PCR reads and lists one entry per CDR3 protein. This sample has under 450,000 distinct CDR3 sequences, with roughly 16% found just once. Regarding time point: newly diagnosed GD, antithyroid drugs for less than 3 months. RNA extracted from PBMCs served as the sequencing template. These data were likewise used in another study, on T cells in Graves' hyperthyroidism and ophthalmopathy.

The input for sequencing was peripheral blood mononuclear cells (PBMCs), taken at new diagnosis, from a patient treated with antithyroid drugs. The receptors stem from a woman in her late teens or twenties with Graves disease.

The sample holds many counts of this clonotype. This chain connects TRBV5-1 to TRBJ2-1, with TRBD2 matching over 10 bases. Germline CDR1 is SGHRS and CDR2 is YFSETQ. Trimming cost V 4 bases and J 7 bases; bases outside gene matches: 8. This CDR3 is built from 15 residues. In DNA, the CDR3 is TGCGCCAGCAGCGGAAGCGGGGGGGCCGGTAATGAGCAGTTCTTC. This codes for CASSGSGGAGNEQFF.

This clonotype has at least ten counts. V usage is TRBV9 and J usage is TRBJ1-1; D unclear. With 2 bases removed from V and 4 bases from J, the gap between germline ends came to 9 bases. Germline V gene lookup returns CDR1 SGDLS and CDR2 YYNGEE. The CDR3 spans 13 residues. CDR3 nucleotides: TGTGCCAGCAGCGTTGGAGGGAGCACTGAAGCTTTCTTT. Its translation: CASSVGGSTEAFF.

CDR3: CAWNAGLAEETQYF. As DNA, the CDR3 is TGTGCCTGGAATGCGGGACTAGCGGAAGAGACCCAGTACTTC. The chain uses TRBV30 and TRBJ2-5, with 11 bases that match TRBD2. The V and J ends lost 4 bases and 3 bases, in that order; junction bases with no gene match: 4. Germline-derived CDR1 and CDR2 are GTSNPN and SVGIG (reference sequence). The CDR3 has 14 amino acids.

This clonotype was seen many times. This chain links TRBV6-5 with TRBJ1-5; no firm D call. V lost 3 bases and J lost 2, with 14 bases in between. The CDR3 is 16 amino acids. Germline V gene data show CDR1 as MNHEY and CDR2 as SVGAGI. The CDR3: CASSYLSDAGNQPQHF. DNA of the CDR3: TGTGCCAGCAGTTATCTATCGGACGCCGGCAATCAGCCCCAGCATTTT.

This clonotype has only a few counts. The genes are TRBV27 and TRBJ1-2; tentatively, D is TRBD1 (5 bases). There are 16 residues in the CDR3. Trimming pared 2 bases from V and 4 bases from J, leaving 17 bases between. The germline V gene has CDR1 MNHEY and CDR2 SMNVEV (reference sequence). The CDR3 here is CASSLTRTPSAYGYTF. In DNA form, the CDR3 reads TGTGCCAGCAGTTTAACCCGGACACCCTCTGCCTATGGCTACACCTTC.

This clonotype has ten or more counts. The chain uses TRBV6-1 and TRBJ1-2; D not certain. There are 15 residues in the CDR3. The V and J ends lost 6 bases and 4 bases respectively, with 18 bases between them. Germline assignment: CDR1 MNHNS and CDR2 SASEGT. CDR3 sequence reads: CASSPPVAEIYGYTF. CDR3 DNA: TGTGCCAGCAGCCCCCCCGTAGCAGAGATCTATGGCTACACCTTC.

This clonotype turned up a few times. The chain combines TRBV20-1 with TRBJ2-1; D possibly corresponds to TRBD2 (6 bases). In germline, CDR1 is DFQATT, CDR2 SNEGSKA (reference sequence). V was pared by 3 bases and J by 9 bases, with 6 bases between. This CDR3 has 10 amino acids. The CDR3 here is CSASGSEQFF. In DNA form, the CDR3 reads TGCAGTGCTAGCGGGAGTGAGCAGTTCTTC.

This clonotype was observed at least ten times. The J gene is TRBJ1-5, the V gene TRBV20-1; no clear D gene. This CDR3 has 13 amino acids. The V end was cut by 0 bases, the J end by 7 bases, with 10 bases between. From germline, CDR1 is DFQATT and CDR2 SNEGSKA (reference sequence). CDR3 sequence (DNA): TGCAGTGCTAGAGATGATGTAAAACAGCCCCAGCATTTT. Its translation: CSARDDVKQPQHF.

This clonotype was seen at least ten times. The CDR3 sequence is CASSSTGDRNQPQHF. The DNA for the CDR3 is TGTGCCAGCAGCTCGACAGGGGACCGGAATCAGCCCCAGCATTTT. V gene TRBV11-2 combines with J gene TRBJ1-5, with TRBD1 identical over 8 bases. The ends lost 4 bases at V and 4 bases at J; junction bases unmatched: 6. Germline CDR1 is SGHAT and CDR2 is FQNNGV. The CDR3 length is 15 residues.

This clonotype was recorded at least ten times. This chain joins TRBV15 and TRBJ2-5; a possible D gene is TRBD1 (5 bases). The CDR3 extends over 14 amino acids. From germline, CDR1 is LNHNV and CDR2 YYDKDF (reference sequence). V gave up 1 base and J gave up 1 base, with 7 bases separating them. The CDR3: CATSRVTGQETQYF. CDR3 nucleotide sequence: TGTGCCACCAGCAGAGTTACAGGCCAAGAGACCCAGTACTTC.

This clonotype was counted many times. The rearrangement uses TRBV5-1 and TRBJ2-3; 8 bases line up with TRBD1. CDR3 length equals 14 residues. V shed 3 bases and J 0 bases; nucleotides not matched to a gene: 0. CDR1 is SGHRS and CDR2 is YFSETQ in the germline V gene. The DNA of the CDR3 is TGCGCCAGCAGCTGGGACAGGAGCACAGATACGCAGTATTTT. Translated: CASSWDRSTDTQYF.

This clonotype was detected many times. This chain connects TRBV6-2 or TRBV6-3 to TRBJ2-3, with 10 bases identical to TRBD2. Germline V lookup: CDR1 MNHEY, CDR2 SVGEGT. The CDR3 contains 16 residues. V shed 0 bases and J 4 bases; nucleotides not matched to a gene: 4. The CDR3 DNA sequence: TGTGCCAGCAGTTACTCCACTAGCGGGGTCGCAGATACGCAGTATTTT. Its protein is CASSYSTSGVADTQYF.

In regard to this clonotype: Compared with germline, one end of the junction differs, possibly owing to a read error. The chain recombines TRBV3-1 with TRBJ1-2; 8 bases agree with TRBD1. The CDR3 is 14 amino acids. CDR1 is LGHDT and CDR2 is YNNKEL in the germline V gene (reference sequence). CDR3 DNA: TGTGCCAGCAGCACCGACAGGGGACTAGGTGGCTGCACCTTC. It translates to CASSTDRGLGGCTF.

J is TRBJ2-2 and V is TRBV6-4; D might be TRBD2 (5 bases). This CDR3 has 14 amino acids. The V gene's germline CDR1 is MRHNA and CDR2 SNTAGT. V lost 6 bases, J lost 6 bases, and 14 bases lay in between. The CDR3 DNA reads as TGTGCCAGCAGAGCGGAAAAGGTTTCCGGGGAGCTGTTTTTT. This sequence encodes CASRAEKVSGELFF.

This clonotype rates as medium-sized. V and J are TRBV27 and TRBJ1-1; no clear D. The CDR3 is 13 residues long. With 5 bases removed from V and 3 bases from J, the gap between germline ends came to 10 bases. Germline values: CDR1 MNHEY, CDR2 SMNVEV (reference sequence). The CDR3 is CASSLVRDTEAFF. The CDR3, as DNA: TGTGCCAGCAGTCTCGTTAGGGACACTGAAGCTTTCTTT.

The chain joins TRBV27 to TRBJ1-1; TRBD1 is a possible D gene (6 bases). V lost 3 bases and J 11 bases, leaving 16 bases between the germline ends. Germline V gene lookup returns CDR1 MNHEY and CDR2 SMNVEV (reference sequence). The CDR3 is made up of 13 amino acids. The CDR3 sequence is CASSLDSTDLAFF. DNA of the CDR3: TGTGCCAGCAGTTTGGACAGTACAGACCTGGCTTTCTTT.

This clonotype has ten or more counts. The chain recombines TRBV5-8 with TRBJ2-3; D not resolved. This CDR3 is built from 17 residues. Germline V gene lookup returns CDR1 SGHTS and CDR2 YDEGEE. V lost 4 bases to trimming and J lost 0 bases, with 18 bases between them. The CDR3 DNA reads TGTGCCAGCAGCCCAGAAATAGGACGGAAAAGCACAGATACGCAGTATTTT. Protein sequence: CASSPEIGRKSTDTQYF.

This chain connects TRBV9 to TRBJ2-1; 11 bases match TRBD2. Trimming cost V 3 bases and J 5 bases; bases outside gene matches: 10. This CDR3 is built from 17 residues. The germline CDR1 and CDR2 sequences are SGDLS and YYNGEE. CDR3 amino acids: CASSAAGLAGPNNEQFF. CDR3 coding DNA: TGTGCCAGCAGCGCCGCAGGACTAGCGGGTCCTAACAATGAGCAGTTCTTC. Together with reference TRBV9 and TRBJ2-1, the CDR3 gives the full variable domain: DSGVTQTPKHLITATGQRVTLRCSPRSGDLSVYWYQQSLDQGLQFLIQYYNGEERAKGNILERFSAQQFPDLHSELNLSSLELGDSALYFCASSAAGLAGPNNEQFFGPGTRLTVL.

This clonotype was seen only a few times. CDR3 residues: CASSLPGQGYGYTF. In nucleotides, the CDR3 is TGTGCCAGCAGTCTTCCGGGACAGGGCTATGGCTACACCTTC. This sequence joins TRBV28 and TRBJ1-2; 9 bases fit TRBD1. Per germline, CDR1 MDHEN and CDR2 SYDVKM. This CDR3 is built from 14 residues. V trimming: 5 bases; J trimming: 4 bases; junction bases outside the gene matches: 5.